What follows describes a single T cell receptor beta chain. Germline CDR1 reads MDHEN; CDR2 reads SYDVKM. Trimming removed 8 bases from V and 4 bases from J, with 18 bases in between. This CDR3 is 15 amino acids long. The sample's time point: baseline pretreatment blood. The treatment denotes: 15 Gy SBRT to primary tumor, nephrectomy 4 weeks later. Clear cell pathology was present in this patient's renal cell carcinoma. The data belong to a study of radiation and T cells in renal cell carcinoma. Some clones are missing from TCRdb's copy, which holds only in-frame ones; the method was immunoSEQ multiplex PCR. Of 70,000 to 100,000 clones in the sample, 65% to 85% were seen once.

This TCR was sampled from a man aged 55 to 69 with renal cell carcinoma. V is TRBV28 and J is TRBJ1-5; D unresolved. The specimen was blood, collected from a patient whose treatment included radiotherapy and nephrectomy. CDR3 sequence: CASSEEGPGNQPQHF. CDR3 DNA: TGTGCCAGCTCCGAAGAAGGTCCTGGGAATCAGCCCCAGCATTTT.